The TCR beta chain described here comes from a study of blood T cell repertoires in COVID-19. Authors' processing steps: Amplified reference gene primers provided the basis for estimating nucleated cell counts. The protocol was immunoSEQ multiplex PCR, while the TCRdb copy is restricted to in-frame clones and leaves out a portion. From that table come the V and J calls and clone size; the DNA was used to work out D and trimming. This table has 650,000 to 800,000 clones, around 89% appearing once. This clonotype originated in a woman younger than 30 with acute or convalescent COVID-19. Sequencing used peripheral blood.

CDR3 sequence reads: CASTWSGGSYNSPLHF. CDR3 bases: TGTGCCAGCACGTGGTCAGGGGGCTCCTATAATTCACCCCTCCACTTT. The V call is TRBV2, the J call TRBJ1-6, with TRBD1 matching over 7 bases. Germline loops: CDR1 SNHLY, CDR2 FYNNEI. V gave up 7 bases and J gave up 0 bases; unmatched junction bases: 6. The CDR3 contains 16 residues.